Detailed here is one T cell receptor beta chain. The antigen remains undetermined. Of the isolated RNA, all was reverse transcribed, and so the sequenced material was expressed TCRB transcripts. It was found that naive, central memory and regulatory T cell samples averaged about 3.5 million reads. Sequencing used immunoSEQ multiplex PCR; TCRdb keeps in-frame clones, though not all of them. Among 85,000 to 110,000 clones listed, 25% to 35% were seen once. Isolation of CD4+ naive, central memory, regulatory and stem cell-like memory cells was achieved by sorting via CD45RO/CCR7/CD25/CD127/CD95/CD27. The data originate from a study of beta chain features in type 1 diabetes. The study, taken as a whole, reports: Lower insertion and higher deletion counts appeared at VDJ junctions in type 1 diabetes patients. Across all four CD4+ subsets, people with type 1 diabetes showed modestly shorter TCRB CDR3s. The similarity of naive, central memory and Treg TCRB repertoires appeared greater among patients than among healthy donors.

The germline V gene has CDR1 MNHNS and CDR2 SASEGT. The V and J ends lost 4 bases and 5 bases respectively, with 14 bases between them. The CDR3 extends over 14 amino acids. This chain uses TRBV6-1 with TRBJ2-5, with a possible D match to TRBD2 (6 bases). The specimen was central memory CD4+ T cells from blood. The source is a woman under 30 with type 1 diabetes. The CDR3 DNA sequence: TGTGCCAGCAGTGCCGGGGGATCCAGGGAGACCCAGTACTTC. Amino acids: CASSAGGSRETQYF.